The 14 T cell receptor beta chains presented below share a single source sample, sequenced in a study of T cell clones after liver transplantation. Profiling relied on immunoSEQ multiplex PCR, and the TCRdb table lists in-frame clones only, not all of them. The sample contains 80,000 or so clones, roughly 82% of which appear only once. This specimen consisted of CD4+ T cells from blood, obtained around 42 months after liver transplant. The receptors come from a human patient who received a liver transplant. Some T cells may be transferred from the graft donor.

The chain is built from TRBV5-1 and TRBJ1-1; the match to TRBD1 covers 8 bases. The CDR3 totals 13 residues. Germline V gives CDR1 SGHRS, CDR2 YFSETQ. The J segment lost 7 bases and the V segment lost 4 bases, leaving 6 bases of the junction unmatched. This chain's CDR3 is CASSGGQGLEAFF. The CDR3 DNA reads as TGCGCCAGCAGCGGAGGACAGGGACTTGAAGCTTTCTTT.

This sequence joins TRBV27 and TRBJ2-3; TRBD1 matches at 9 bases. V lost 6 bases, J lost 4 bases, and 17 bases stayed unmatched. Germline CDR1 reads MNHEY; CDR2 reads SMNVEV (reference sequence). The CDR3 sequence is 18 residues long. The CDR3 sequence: CASRRTHLGQGGSDTQYF. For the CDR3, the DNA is TGTGCCAGCAGGCGGACCCATCTGGGACAGGGAGGGTCAGATACGCAGTATTTT.

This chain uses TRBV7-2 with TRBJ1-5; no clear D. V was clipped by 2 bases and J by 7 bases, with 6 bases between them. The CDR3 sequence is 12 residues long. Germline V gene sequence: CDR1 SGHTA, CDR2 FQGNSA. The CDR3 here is CASSLMRQPQHF. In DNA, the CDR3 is TGTGCCAGCAGCTTAATGAGACAGCCCCAGCATTTT.

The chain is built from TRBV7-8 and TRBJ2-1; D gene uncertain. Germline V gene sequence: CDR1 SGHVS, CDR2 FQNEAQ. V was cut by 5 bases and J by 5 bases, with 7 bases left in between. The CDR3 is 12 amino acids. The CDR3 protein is CASSHNHNEQFF. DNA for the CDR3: TGTGCCAGCAGCCACAACCACAATGAGCAGTTCTTC.

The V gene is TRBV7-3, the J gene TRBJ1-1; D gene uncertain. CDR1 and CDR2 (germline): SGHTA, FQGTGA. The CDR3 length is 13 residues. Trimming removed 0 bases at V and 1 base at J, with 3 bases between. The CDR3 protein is CASSLTGNTEAFF. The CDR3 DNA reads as TGTGCCAGCAGCTTAACAGGGAACACTGAAGCTTTCTTT.

CDR3 bases: TGCGCCAGCAGCTTAGTGGGGTTGGATCAGCCCCAGCATTTT. It specifies CASSLVGLDQPQHF. The chain combines TRBV5-1 with TRBJ1-5; D gene uncertain. The germline V gene has CDR1 SGHRS and CDR2 YFSETQ. The CDR3 contains 14 residues. V was shortened by 2 bases and J by 5 bases, with 11 bases between the two germline ends.

The CDR3 protein is CASSRSGAANTIYF. In DNA form, the CDR3 reads TGCGCCAGCAGCCGTTCAGGGGCGGCGAACACCATATATTTT. This chain connects TRBV5-1 to TRBJ1-3; D might be TRBD1 (6 bases). The CDR3 has 14 residues. The germline gives CDR1 SGHRS, CDR2 YFSETQ. Trimming pared 4 bases from V and 7 bases from J, leaving 15 bases between.

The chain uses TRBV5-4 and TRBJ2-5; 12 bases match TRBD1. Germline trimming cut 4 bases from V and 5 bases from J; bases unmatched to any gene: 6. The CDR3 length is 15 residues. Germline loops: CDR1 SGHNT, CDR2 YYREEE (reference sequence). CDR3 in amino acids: CASSRDRGPGETQYF. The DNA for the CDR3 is TGTGCCAGCAGCCGGGACAGGGGGCCTGGGGAGACCCAGTACTTC.

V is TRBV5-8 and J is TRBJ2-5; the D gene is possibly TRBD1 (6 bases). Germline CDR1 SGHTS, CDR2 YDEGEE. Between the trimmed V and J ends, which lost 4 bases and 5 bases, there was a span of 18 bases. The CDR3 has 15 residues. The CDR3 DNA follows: TGTGCCAGCAGCCCGCTCAGGGGAATGCGGGAGACCCAGTACTTC. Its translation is CASSPLRGMRETQYF.

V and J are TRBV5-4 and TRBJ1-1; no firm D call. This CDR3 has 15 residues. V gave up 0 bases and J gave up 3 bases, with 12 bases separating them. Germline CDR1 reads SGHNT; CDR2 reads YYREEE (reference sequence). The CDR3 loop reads CASSLGGRQHTEAFF. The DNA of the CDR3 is TGTGCCAGCAGCTTGGGGGGTCGCCAGCACACTGAAGCTTTCTTT.

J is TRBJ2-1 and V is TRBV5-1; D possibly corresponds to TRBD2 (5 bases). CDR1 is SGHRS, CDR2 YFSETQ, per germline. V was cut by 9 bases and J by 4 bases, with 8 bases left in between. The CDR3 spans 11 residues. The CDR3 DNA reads TGCGCCATTGGCGGGTACAATGAGCAGTTCTTC. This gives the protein CAIGGYNEQFF.

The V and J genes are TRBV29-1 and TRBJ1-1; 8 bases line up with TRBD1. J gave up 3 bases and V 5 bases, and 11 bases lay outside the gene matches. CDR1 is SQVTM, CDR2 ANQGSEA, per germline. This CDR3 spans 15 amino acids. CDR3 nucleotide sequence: TGCAGCGTTCTCGGACAGGGATTTAGCGACACTGAAGCTTTCTTT. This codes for CSVLGQGFSDTEAFF.

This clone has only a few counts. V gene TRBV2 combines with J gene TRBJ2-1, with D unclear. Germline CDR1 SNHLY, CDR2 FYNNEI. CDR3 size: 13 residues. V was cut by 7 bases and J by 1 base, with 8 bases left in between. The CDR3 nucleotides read TGTGCCAGCACCGACTGGTCCTACAATGAGCAGTTCTTC. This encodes CASTDWSYNEQFF.

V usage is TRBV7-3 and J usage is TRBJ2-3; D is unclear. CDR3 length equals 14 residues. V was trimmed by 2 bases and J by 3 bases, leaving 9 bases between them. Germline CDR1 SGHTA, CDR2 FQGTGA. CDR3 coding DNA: TGTGCCAGCAGCTTATTTAGTCGGACAGATACGCAGTATTTT. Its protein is CASSLFSRTDTQYF.